A selection of T cell receptor beta chains follows, all from one sample in a study of shared clonotypes between healthy human individuals. Method: immunoSEQ multiplex PCR; TCRdb's copy keeps in-frame clones and lacks some. The data show roughly 500,000 clones, with roughly 95% seen just once and around 0.066% held by the top ten. The sample taken for sequencing was naive CD4+ T cells sorted from blood. The receptors here all came from a woman under 40 in good health. Each CDR3 is given with its conserved first and last residue. The D gene is left open where the match is weak. Size is stated for part of the rows, as once, few or many counts, or as a class when the clone is expanded.

d_gene: TRBD1; v_gene: TRBV27; j_gene: TRBJ1-3; abundance: -; CDR3aa: CASSSTGVGNTIYF; CDR3nt: TGTGCCAGCAGTTCGACAGGGGTTGGAAACACCATATATTTT
d_gene: TRBD1; v_gene: TRBV9; j_gene: TRBJ1-2; abundance: -; CDR3aa: CASSVVSTTGDNGYTF; CDR3nt: TGTGCCAGCAGCGTCGTCTCTACTACAGGGGACAATGGCTACACCTTC
d_gene: -; v_gene: TRBV18; j_gene: TRBJ2-1; abundance: -; CDR3aa: CASSIQGDNEQFF; CDR3nt: TGTGCCAGCTCAATACAGGGTGACAATGAGCAGTTCTTC
d_gene: -; v_gene: TRBV5-1; j_gene: TRBJ1-4; abundance: -; CDR3aa: CASSLGRENEKLFF; CDR3nt: TGCGCCAGCAGCTTGGGTCGCGAGAATGAAAAACTGTTTTTT
d_gene: TRBD1; v_gene: TRBV11-2; j_gene: TRBJ2-7; abundance: -; CDR3aa: CASSLVPDRDREQYF; CDR3nt: TGTGCCAGCAGCTTAGTCCCGGACAGGGACAGGGAGCAGTACTTC
d_gene: -; v_gene: TRBV30; j_gene: TRBJ1-6; abundance: -; CDR3aa: CAWTDGANSPLHF; CDR3nt: TGTGCCTGGACTGACGGGGCTAATTCACCCCTCCACTTT
d_gene: -; v_gene: TRBV10-1; j_gene: TRBJ2-3; abundance: once; CDR3aa: CASSDPGRHGDTQYF; CDR3nt: TGCGCCAGCAGTGACCCCGGACGGCATGGGGATACGCAGTATTTT
d_gene: -; v_gene: TRBV6-5; j_gene: TRBJ1-4; abundance: -; CDR3aa: CASSYNQGPTNEKLFF; CDR3nt: TGTGCCAGCAGTTATAACCAGGGCCCAACTAATGAAAAACTGTTTTTT
d_gene: -; v_gene: TRBV7-3; j_gene: TRBJ1-1; abundance: -; CDR3aa: CASSLVASGQPFF; CDR3nt: TGTGCCAGCAGCTTGGTGGCGTCGGGCCAACCTTTCTTT
d_gene: -; v_gene: TRBV5-1; j_gene: TRBJ2-7; abundance: few; CDR3aa: CASSSDIQSYEQYF; CDR3nt: TGCGCCAGCAGCTCGGACATCCAGAGCTACGAGCAGTACTTC
d_gene: -; v_gene: TRBV29-1; j_gene: TRBJ2-3; abundance: -; CDR3aa: CSVVALAVSAQYF; CDR3nt: TGCAGCGTTGTGGCCCTAGCAGTCTCCGCGCAGTATTTT
d_gene: -; v_gene: TRBV5-1; j_gene: TRBJ1-4; abundance: -; CDR3aa: CASSLARGLLGEKLFF; CDR3nt: TGCGCCAGCAGCTTGGCCCGGGGTCTCCTGGGGGAAAAACTGTTTTTT
d_gene: TRBD2; v_gene: TRBV19; j_gene: TRBJ2-7; abundance: -; CDR3aa: CASSQPGTSGAGAYEQYF; CDR3nt: TGTGCCAGTAGCCAACCCGGGACTAGCGGGGCCGGAGCCTACGAGCAGTACTTC
d_gene: -; v_gene: TRBV18; j_gene: TRBJ2-7; abundance: -; CDR3aa: CASSPGGRGIHEQYF; CDR3nt: TGTGCCAGCTCACCAGGTGGCAGGGGTATCCACGAGCAGTACTTC
d_gene: -; v_gene: TRBV5-1; j_gene: TRBJ1-4; abundance: -; CDR3aa: CASSLRDRDNEKLFF; CDR3nt: TGCGCCAGCAGCTTGAGGGACCGAGATAATGAAAAACTGTTTTTT
d_gene: -; v_gene: TRBV18; j_gene: TRBJ2-5; abundance: -; CDR3aa: CASSPDETQYF; CDR3nt: TGTGCCAGCTCACCGGACGAGACCCAGTACTTC
d_gene: TRBD1; v_gene: TRBV27; j_gene: TRBJ1-2; abundance: once; CDR3aa: CAPRGTGKDGYTF; CDR3nt: TGTGCCCCACGGGGGACAGGGAAGGATGGCTACACCTTC
d_gene: TRBD2; v_gene: TRBV2; j_gene: TRBJ2-1; abundance: -; CDR3aa: CASNQAMLAGTSFAEQFF; CDR3nt: TGTGCCAGCAATCAAGCGATGCTGGCCGGGACTAGCTTTGCTGAGCAGTTCTTC
d_gene: -; v_gene: TRBV6-5; j_gene: TRBJ2-2; abundance: -; CDR3aa: CASRPGRTGELFF; CDR3nt: TGTGCCAGCAGACCGGGGCGCACCGGGGAGCTGTTTTTT
d_gene: TRBD1; v_gene: TRBV11-2; j_gene: TRBJ1-2; abundance: -; CDR3aa: CASSLTPATGNYGYTF; CDR3nt: TGTGCCAGCAGCTTAACCCCCGCGACAGGGAACTATGGCTACACCTTC
d_gene: -; v_gene: TRBV9; j_gene: TRBJ2-1; abundance: -; CDR3aa: CASSVAGNFNYNEQFF; CDR3nt: TGTGCCAGCAGCGTAGCCGGAAACTTTAATTACAATGAGCAGTTCTTC
d_gene: -; v_gene: TRBV6-1; j_gene: TRBJ2-3; abundance: -; CDR3aa: CASLSTDTQYF; CDR3nt: TGTGCCAGCCTTAGCACAGATACGCAGTATTTT
d_gene: -; v_gene: TRBV7-3; j_gene: TRBJ2-5; abundance: -; CDR3aa: CASSLNGVQLQETQYF; CDR3nt: TGTGCCAGCAGCTTAAATGGAGTACAGCTACAAGAGACCCAGTACTTC
d_gene: -; v_gene: TRBV19; j_gene: TRBJ1-1; abundance: -; CDR3aa: CASSPTSGRSRSGAFF; CDR3nt: TGTGCCAGTAGTCCCACTTCGGGCAGGTCCAGGAGTGGAGCTTTCTTT
d_gene: TRBD1; v_gene: TRBV29-1; j_gene: TRBJ1-1; abundance: -; CDR3aa: CSATGVENTEAFF; CDR3nt: TGCAGCGCTACAGGGGTGGAGAACACTGAAGCTTTCTTT
d_gene: -; v_gene: TRBV11-2; j_gene: TRBJ1-2; abundance: -; CDR3aa: CASSLDLDRLQFYGYTF; CDR3nt: TGTGCCAGCAGCTTAGACCTCGACAGACTACAATTCTATGGCTACACCTTC
d_gene: -; v_gene: TRBV5-1; j_gene: TRBJ2-7; abundance: -; CDR3aa: CASSRDRTYEQYF; CDR3nt: TGCGCCAGCAGCCGGGACCGAACCTACGAGCAGTACTTC
d_gene: TRBD1; v_gene: TRBV7-9; j_gene: TRBJ2-5; abundance: -; CDR3aa: CASSQGQGRKTQYF; CDR3nt: TGTGCCAGCAGCCAGGGACAGGGTAGGAAGACCCAGTACTTC
d_gene: TRBD1; v_gene: TRBV7-3; j_gene: TRBJ2-1; abundance: -; CDR3aa: CASSDGTGLYNEQFF; CDR3nt: TGTGCCAGCAGCGACGGGACAGGCCTCTACAATGAGCAGTTCTTC
d_gene: -; v_gene: TRBV2; j_gene: TRBJ1-6; abundance: -; CDR3aa: CASSEGDSPLHF; CDR3nt: TGTGCCAGCAGTGAAGGAGATTCACCCCTCCACTTT
d_gene: -; v_gene: TRBV5-1; j_gene: TRBJ2-3; abundance: -; CDR3aa: CASSWEEWPSTDTQYF; CDR3nt: TGCGCCAGCAGCTGGGAGGAGTGGCCCAGCACAGATACGCAGTATTTT
d_gene: -; v_gene: TRBV11-2; j_gene: TRBJ1-1; abundance: -; CDR3aa: CASRTATGNTEAFF; CDR3nt: TGTGCCAGCAGGACCGCGACGGGGAATACTGAAGCTTTCTTT
d_gene: -; v_gene: TRBV19; j_gene: TRBJ2-2; abundance: -; CDR3aa: CASSILDRDTGELFF; CDR3nt: TGTGCCAGTAGTATCTTGGACAGAGACACCGGGGAGCTGTTTTTT
d_gene: TRBD1; v_gene: TRBV6-9; j_gene: TRBJ1-4; abundance: -; CDR3aa: CASSFPRQGALNEKLFF; CDR3nt: TGTGCCAGCAGTTTTCCCCGCCAGGGGGCTCTTAATGAAAAACTGTTTTTT
d_gene: -; v_gene: TRBV11-2; j_gene: TRBJ2-7; abundance: -; CDR3aa: CASSLGSAGATYEQYF; CDR3nt: TGTGCCAGCAGCTTAGGTTCGGCAGGAGCGACCTACGAGCAGTACTTC
d_gene: -; v_gene: TRBV7-9; j_gene: TRBJ2-7; abundance: -; CDR3aa: CASSFTGGEQYF; CDR3nt: TGTGCCAGCAGCTTTACAGGAGGCGAGCAGTACTTC
d_gene: -; v_gene: TRBV5-1; j_gene: TRBJ2-7; abundance: once; CDR3aa: CASSRTGTDYEQYF; CDR3nt: TGCGCCAGCAGCCGAACCGGGACTGACTACGAGCAGTACTTC
d_gene: -; v_gene: TRBV2; j_gene: TRBJ2-4; abundance: -; CDR3aa: CASSEDVKHIAKNIQYF; CDR3nt: TGTGCCAGCAGTGAAGACGTTAAGCACATAGCCAAAAACATTCAGTACTTC
d_gene: TRBD2; v_gene: TRBV6-6; j_gene: TRBJ2-2; abundance: -; CDR3aa: CASGGGLTNTGELFF; CDR3nt: TGTGCCAGCGGGGGGGGACTGACGAACACCGGGGAGCTGTTTTTT
d_gene: -; v_gene: TRBV5-1; j_gene: TRBJ1-2; abundance: -; CDR3aa: CASSLGRDWVNYGYTF; CDR3nt: TGCGCCAGCAGCTTGGGGAGGGACTGGGTAAACTATGGCTACACCTTC